What follows is one T cell receptor beta chain and its context. Antigen: not known. This record comes from a study of CD8 T cells in Susac syndrome. A quantity of about 0.5 to 1 ug RNA underwent reverse transcription using random hexamers. Across 54 Vbeta and 13 Jbeta, TCR beta CDR3 was amplified with immunoSEQ multiplex PCR. TCRdb reanalysed the immunoSEQ multiplex PCR reads using MiXCR and keeps one entry per CDR3 protein. This table has tens of thousands of distinct CDR3 sequences, over 75% appearing once. Points from the study as a whole: As the study acknowledged, the number of individuals who were part of its TCR sequencing and HLA analysis was relatively small.

The CDR3 sequence is 15 residues long. Trimming removed 4 bases from V and 1 base from J, with 15 bases in between. The germline CDR1 and CDR2 sequences are SGHDT and YYEEEE. The chain couples TRBV5-6 to TRBJ2-7; D is ambiguous. The sample comprised CD8+ T cells from PBMCs. This TCR came from a human donor with multiple sclerosis. CDR3: CASSPIAARSYEQYF. As DNA, the CDR3 is TGTGCCAGCAGCCCTATAGCAGCTCGATCCTACGAGCAGTACTTC.